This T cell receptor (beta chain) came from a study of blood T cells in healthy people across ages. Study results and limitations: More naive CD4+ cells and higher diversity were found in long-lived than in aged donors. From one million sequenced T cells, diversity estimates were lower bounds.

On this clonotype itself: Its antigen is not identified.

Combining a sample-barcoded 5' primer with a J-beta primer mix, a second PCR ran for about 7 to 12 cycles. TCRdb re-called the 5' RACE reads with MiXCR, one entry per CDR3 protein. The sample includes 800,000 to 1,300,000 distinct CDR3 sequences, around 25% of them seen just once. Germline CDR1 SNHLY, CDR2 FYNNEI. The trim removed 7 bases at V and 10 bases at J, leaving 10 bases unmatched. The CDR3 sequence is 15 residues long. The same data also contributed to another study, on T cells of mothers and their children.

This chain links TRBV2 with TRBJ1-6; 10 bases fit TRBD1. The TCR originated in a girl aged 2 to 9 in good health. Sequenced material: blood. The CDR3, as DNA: TGTGCCAGCATGAGGACCGGGACAGGGGAATCACCCCTCCACTTT. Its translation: CASMRTGTGESPLHF.